Sequencing of this TCR beta chain was carried out in a study of T cell responses to AZD1222 COVID-19 vaccine. Study results and limitations: Females made up more of the donors, who were largely white British, and clonal diversity may have come out too low. The study reported that nearly half of spike-specific TCRs target unmutated variant regions. Repertoires were collected only later (after the peak T cell response had occurred).

The table lists this clone with a count of one. Its antigen is currently unknown. The V and J ends lost 4 bases and 11 bases respectively, with 18 bases between them. The CDR3 sequence is 15 residues long. Looked up from germline, CDR1 is ENHRY and CDR2 is SYGVKD. Produced via immunoSEQ multiplex PCR; TCRdb's table is partial and in-frame only. The data show about 120,000 clones, 70% to 90% seen once. Source: peripheral blood, taken 28 days after the second AZD1222 dose. This TCR was sampled from an adult who received the AZD1222 COVID-19 vaccine. V and J are TRBV10-3 and TRBJ1-6; no clear D gene. Here the CDR3 DNA reads TGTGCCATCAGTGTTGGGTCCGGGATAGAGGCACCCCTCCACTTT. Amino acid sequence: CAISVGSGIEAPLHF.